This T cell receptor beta chain was recorded in a study of T-cell reconstitution after alpha-beta-depleted transplantation in children. This clonotype was counted at least ten times. TCRbeta library construction was performed incorporating unique molecular identifiers. TCRdb re-analysed the PCR reads in MiXCR, keeping a single row per CDR3 protein. The profile shows about 830,000 distinct CDR3 sequences, about 15% of them singletons. Looked up from germline, CDR1 is SGDLS and CDR2 is YYNGEE. With 3 bases clipped from V and 3 bases from J, the junction kept 11 bases outside the gene matches. This CDR3 spans 17 amino acids.

The V and J genes are TRBV9 and TRBJ1-2; TRBD1 matches 10 bases. The specimen comprised PBMCs, mostly from graft donor cells, sampled 360 days after TCRalphabeta/CD19-depleted stem cell transplant. The clonotype originates from a male patient younger than 18 who had a stem cell transplant for acute lymphoblastic leukemia, so the T cells may come from the graft donor. CDR3 nucleotides: TGTGCCAGCAGCGGGACGCAGGGACAGGGGCTTTACTATGGCTACACCTTC. Translation gives CASSGTQGQGLYYGYTF. The full variable domain, in which reference TRBV9 and TRBJ1-2 provide the parts outside the CDR3, is DSGVTQTPKHLITATGQRVTLRCSPRSGDLSVYWYQQSLDQGLQFLIQYYNGEERAKGNILERFSAQQFPDLHSELNLSSLELGDSALYFCASSGTQGQGLYYGYTFGSGTRLTVV.